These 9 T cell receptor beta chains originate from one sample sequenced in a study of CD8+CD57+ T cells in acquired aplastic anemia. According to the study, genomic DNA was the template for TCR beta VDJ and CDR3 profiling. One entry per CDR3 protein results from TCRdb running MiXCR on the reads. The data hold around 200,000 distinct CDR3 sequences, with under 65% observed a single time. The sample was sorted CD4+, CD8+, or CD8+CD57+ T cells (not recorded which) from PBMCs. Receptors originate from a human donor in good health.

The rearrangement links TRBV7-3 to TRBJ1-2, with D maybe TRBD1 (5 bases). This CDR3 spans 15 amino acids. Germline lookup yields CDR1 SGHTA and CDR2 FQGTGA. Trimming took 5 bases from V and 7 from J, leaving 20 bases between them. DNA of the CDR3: TGTGCCAGCAGCCTAGCGGGTGGGGGGATCGGTGGCTACACCTTC. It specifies CASSLAGGGIGGYTF. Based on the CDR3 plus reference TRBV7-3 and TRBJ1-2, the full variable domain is GAGVSQTPSNKVTEKGKYVELRCDPISGHTALYWYRQSLGQGPEFLIYFQGTGAADDSGLPNDRFFAVRPEGSVSTLKIQRTERGDSAVYLCASSLAGGGIGGYTFGSGTRLTVV.

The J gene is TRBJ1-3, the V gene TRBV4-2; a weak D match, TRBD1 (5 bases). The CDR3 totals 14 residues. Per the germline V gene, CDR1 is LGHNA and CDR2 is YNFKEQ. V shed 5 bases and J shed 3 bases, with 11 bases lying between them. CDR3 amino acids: CASSLGEGGNTIYF. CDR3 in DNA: TGTGCCAGCAGCTTAGGGGAAGGTGGAAACACCATATATTTT.

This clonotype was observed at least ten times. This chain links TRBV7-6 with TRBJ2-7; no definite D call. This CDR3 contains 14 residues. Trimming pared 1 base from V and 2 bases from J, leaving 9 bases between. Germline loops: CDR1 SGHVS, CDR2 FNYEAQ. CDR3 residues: CASSLGATTYEQYF. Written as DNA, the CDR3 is TGTGCCAGCAGCTTAGGCGCTACTACCTACGAGCAGTACTTC.

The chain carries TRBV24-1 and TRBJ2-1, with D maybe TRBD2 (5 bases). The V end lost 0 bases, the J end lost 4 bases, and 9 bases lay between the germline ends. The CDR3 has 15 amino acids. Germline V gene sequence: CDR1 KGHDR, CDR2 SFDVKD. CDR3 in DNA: TGTGCCACCAGTGATTTGCCGGGGAGATACAATGAGCAGTTCTTC. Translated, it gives CATSDLPGRYNEQFF.

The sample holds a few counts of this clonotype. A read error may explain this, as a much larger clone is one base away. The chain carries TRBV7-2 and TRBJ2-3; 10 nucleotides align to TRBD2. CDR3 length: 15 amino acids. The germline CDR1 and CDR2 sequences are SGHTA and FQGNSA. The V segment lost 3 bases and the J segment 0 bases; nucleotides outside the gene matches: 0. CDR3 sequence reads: CASSFSGGSTDTQYF. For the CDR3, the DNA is TGTGCCAGCAGCTTTAGCGGGGGGAGCACAGATACGCAGTATTTT.

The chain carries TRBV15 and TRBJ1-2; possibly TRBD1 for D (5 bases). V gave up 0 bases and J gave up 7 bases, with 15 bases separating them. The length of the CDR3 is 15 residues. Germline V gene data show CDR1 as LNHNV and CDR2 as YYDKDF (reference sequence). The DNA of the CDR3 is TGTGCCACCAGCAGAGATTGGGGCGGGGCAGCTGGCTACACCTTC. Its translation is CATSRDWGGAAGYTF.

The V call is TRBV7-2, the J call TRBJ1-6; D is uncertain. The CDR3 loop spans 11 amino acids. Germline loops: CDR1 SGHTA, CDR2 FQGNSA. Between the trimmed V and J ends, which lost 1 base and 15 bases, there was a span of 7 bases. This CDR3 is CASSLDSLLHF. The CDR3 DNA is TGTGCCAGCAGCTTAGACAGTCTCCTCCACTTT.

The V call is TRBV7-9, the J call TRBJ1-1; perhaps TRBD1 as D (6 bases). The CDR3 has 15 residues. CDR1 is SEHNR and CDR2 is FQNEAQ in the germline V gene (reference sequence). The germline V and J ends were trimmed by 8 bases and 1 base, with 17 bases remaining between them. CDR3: CASRRQESGNTEAFF. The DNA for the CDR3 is TGTGCCAGCCGCCGACAGGAATCAGGGAACACTGAAGCTTTCTTT.

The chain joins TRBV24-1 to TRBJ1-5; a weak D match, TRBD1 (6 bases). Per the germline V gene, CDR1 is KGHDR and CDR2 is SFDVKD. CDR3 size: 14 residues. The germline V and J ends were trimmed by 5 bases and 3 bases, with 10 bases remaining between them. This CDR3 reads CATSVTGNNQPQHF. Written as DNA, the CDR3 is TGTGCCACCAGTGTAACAGGGAACAATCAGCCCCAGCATTTT.